This T cell receptor beta chain was recovered during a study of blood T cell repertoires in COVID-19. Profiling relied on immunoSEQ multiplex PCR, and the TCRdb table lists in-frame clones only, not all of them. The repertoire holds over 250,000 clones, with around 90% as singletons. As to this clone: Its ends do not fully match the called genes, so a read error is possible.

Germline V gene data show CDR1 as SEHNR and CDR2 as FQNEAQ (reference sequence). CDR3 size: 14 residues. This chain joins TRBV7-9 and TRBJ1-6; weak D call: TRBD1 (5 bases). This TCR was sampled from a woman aged 60 to 75 in a cohort exposed to, infected with or recovered from COVID-19 (not recorded which). Source material: PBMCs or T cells enriched from blood (not recorded which). The CDR3 sequence: CASSLAGPNSPFHF. As DNA, the CDR3 is TGTGCCAGCAGTCTAGCGGGACCGAATTCACCCTTCCACTTT.